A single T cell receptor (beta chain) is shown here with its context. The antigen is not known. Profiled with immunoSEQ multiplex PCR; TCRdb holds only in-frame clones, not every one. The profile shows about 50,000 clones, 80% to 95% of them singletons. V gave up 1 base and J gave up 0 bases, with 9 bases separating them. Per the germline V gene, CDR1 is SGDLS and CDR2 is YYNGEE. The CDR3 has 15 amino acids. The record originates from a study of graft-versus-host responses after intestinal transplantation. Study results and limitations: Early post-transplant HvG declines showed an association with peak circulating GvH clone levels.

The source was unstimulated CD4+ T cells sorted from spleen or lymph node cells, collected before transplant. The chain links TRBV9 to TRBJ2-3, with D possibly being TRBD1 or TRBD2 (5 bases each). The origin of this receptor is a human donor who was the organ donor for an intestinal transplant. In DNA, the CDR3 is TGTGCCAGCAGCGTATCCGGGGCTAGCACAGATACGCAGTATTTT. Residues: CASSVSGASTDTQYF.